A single TCR beta chain is shown here with its context. Antigen: not known. This entry comes from a study of OX40 agonist ivuxolimab in advanced cancers. Study overall: Prior therapy, whether anti-PD-1, anti-PD-L1 or anti-CTLA-4, was allowed, and about 40% had some. Three patients showed partial responses: one hepatocellular carcinoma and two cutaneous melanoma cases. Notes on the study in general: Partial responders at 0.1-3.0 mg/kg had among the lowest clonal expansion.

Germline CDR1 reads SGHDT; CDR2 reads YYEEEE. The CDR3 has 14 residues. V shed 0 bases and J shed 4 bases, with 9 bases lying between them. Clones were read by immunoSEQ multiplex PCR, and TCRdb kept only the in-frame ones, dropping some. The profile covers some 94,000 clones, with about 92% appearing a single time and more than 3% taken by the ten largest. V and J are TRBV5-6 and TRBJ2-3; tentative D call: TRBD2 (5 bases). This material consisted of CD4+ or CD8+ T cells sorted from blood, taken in a trial of the OX40 agonist ivuxolimab. This TCR was recovered from an adult with an advanced solid tumor such as melanoma, head and neck, liver or kidney cancer. CDR3 amino acids: CASSLGGIPDTQYF. The CDR3 nucleotides read TGTGCCAGCAGCTTGGGAGGGATCCCAGATACGCAGTATTTT.